The 3 T cell receptor beta chains below all came from one sample that was sequenced in a study of T cells in Graves' hyperthyroidism and ophthalmopathy. RNA transcripts were the template for amplifying TCR beta CDR3 regions. A set of HTBI primers served as the primers for a first-round RT-PCR of the TCR CDR3. TCRdb re-called the multiplex PCR reads through MiXCR, storing one row per CDR3 protein. Of 300,000 to 400,000 distinct CDR3 sequences in the sample, about 20% were seen once. Sequences were obtained from blood. Receptors originate from a woman in her fifties or sixties with Graves' hyperthyroidism.

This clonotype has at least ten counts. The chain joins TRBV18 to TRBJ2-5, with D unresolved. The CDR3 is made up of 16 amino acids. Germline V gene sequence: CDR1 KGHSH, CDR2 LQKENI. The V end was cut by 0 bases, the J end by 2 bases, with 13 bases between. CDR3 amino acids: CASSPPGFLSQETQYF. CDR3 coding DNA: TGTGCCAGCTCACCACCAGGGTTCCTTTCTCAAGAGACCCAGTACTTC.

This clonotype was seen only a few times. This chain links TRBV2 with TRBJ2-7; D gene unclear. In germline, CDR1 is SNHLY, CDR2 FYNNEI. Trimming cost V 7 bases and J 4 bases, with 17 bases left between them. The CDR3 loop spans 14 amino acids. CDR3 amino acids: CASKPPRRQYEQYF. The CDR3 bases are TGTGCCAGCAAACCCCCGCGACGCCAGTACGAGCAGTACTTC.

The chain carries TRBV7-3 and TRBJ2-3; TRBD2 agrees at 8 bases. Germline CDR1 reads SGHTA; CDR2 reads FQGTGA. Germline trimming cut 2 bases from V and 1 base from J; bases unmatched to any gene: 5. This CDR3 is 16 amino acids long. CDR3 nucleotides: TGTGCCAGCAGCTTACTTCGGGGGGGCGGCACAGATACGCAGTATTTT. Translated: CASSLLRGGGTDTQYF.